Shown below are 9 T cell receptor beta chains from a single sample sequenced in a study of cytomegalovirus exposure and HLA in healthy donors. The PCR had 60 Vbeta and 13 Jbeta primers. Measured with immunoSEQ multiplex PCR; TCRdb has only the in-frame clones, and not every one. The table lists approximately 190,000 clones, 65% to 90% of them singletons. The sequencing input was PBMCs. All receptors derive from a man aged 40-49 years in good health and CMV-seropositive.

The CDR3 here is CASRSSGGASRNIQYF. The CDR3 DNA is TGTGCCAGCAGATCTAGCGGGGGGGCCTCGCGAAACATTCAGTACTTC. The genes are TRBV11-2 and TRBJ2-4; 12 bases are shared with TRBD2. V dropped 6 bases and J dropped 6; count of bases not matched to a gene: 9. Germline V gives CDR1 SGHAT, CDR2 FQNNGV. The CDR3 is made up of 16 amino acids.

This chain connects TRBV4-3 to TRBJ2-7; TRBD2 matches 11 bases. There are 16 residues in the CDR3. CDR1 and CDR2 (germline): LGHNA, YSLEER. Germline trimming cut 0 bases from V and 0 bases from J; bases unmatched to any gene: 1. The CDR3 spells CASSQDTSGGSYEQYF. DNA of the CDR3: TGCGCCAGCAGCCAAGATACTAGCGGGGGCTCCTACGAGCAGTACTTC.

The chain joins TRBV30 to TRBJ2-5, with 11 positions matching TRBD1. The end of the DNA aligns better with TRBJ2-7, so the J call may be wrong. This CDR3 contains 14 residues. Germline V gene data show CDR1 as GTSNPN and CDR2 as SVGIG (reference sequence). CDR3 sequence: CAWGIGQGAYEQYF. The CDR3 region has the DNA TGTGCCTGGGGAATAGGACAGGGGGCATACGAGCAGTACTTC.

The V gene is TRBV5-6, the J gene TRBJ2-7; 7 bases map to TRBD1. Germline values: CDR1 SGHDT, CDR2 YYEEEE. The V gene end was trimmed by 4 bases and the J gene end by 6 bases; junction bases not matched to a gene: 7. The CDR3 runs to 13 residues. For the CDR3, the DNA is TGTGCCAGCAGCGTCCGGGACAGCCTCGAGCAGTACTTC. It is translated as CASSVRDSLEQYF.

V usage is TRBV13 and J usage is TRBJ2-7, with a weak D call TRBD2 (5 bases). V was pared by 1 base and J by 7 bases, with 20 bases between. The V gene's germline CDR1 is PRHDT and CDR2 FYEKMQ (reference sequence). The CDR3 consists of 16 residues. The CDR3 spells CASSLDLGSPSGEQYF. The CDR3 region has the DNA TGTGCCAGCAGCTTAGACTTGGGCAGCCCCTCGGGGGAGCAGTACTTC.

The J gene is TRBJ1-5, the V gene TRBV7-9; 12 bases map to TRBD1. V trimming: 3 bases; J trimming: 5 bases; junction bases outside the gene matches: 2. Germline lookup yields CDR1 SEHNR and CDR2 FQNEAQ (reference sequence). This CDR3 region has 15 residues. CDR3 in amino acids: CASSLGQGAYQPQHF. As DNA, the CDR3 is TGTGCCAGCAGCTTGGGACAGGGGGCTTATCAGCCCCAGCATTTT.

The chain is built from TRBV7-3 and TRBJ2-3; 8 bases are shared with TRBD1. The J segment lost 1 base and the V segment lost 2 bases, leaving 8 bases of the junction unmatched. The CDR3 is made up of 17 amino acids. Germline V gene sequence: CDR1 SGHTA, CDR2 FQGTGA. The CDR3 sequence: CASSLGPRGPRTDTQYF. CDR3 nucleotides: TGTGCCAGCAGCTTAGGCCCCAGGGGGCCTCGCACAGATACGCAGTATTTT.

This chain links TRBV19 with TRBJ2-7, with 8 nucleotides matching TRBD1. After removal of 9 bases from V and 1 base from J, the junction contained 2 bases not matched to a gene. This CDR3 contains 12 residues. CDR1 is LNHDA and CDR2 is SQIVND in the germline V gene (reference sequence). This CDR3 reads CASGTGSYEQYF. In DNA, the CDR3 is TGTGCCAGCGGGACAGGTTCCTACGAGCAGTACTTC.

This chain links TRBV2 with TRBJ2-3, with 11 bases that match TRBD2. Germline V CDR1 and CDR2: SNHLY, FYNNEI. The V and J ends lost 6 bases and 5 bases, in that order; junction bases with no gene match: 16. This CDR3 is 18 amino acids long. CDR3 residues: CASRGASGGSSRGDTQYF. For the CDR3, the DNA is TGTGCCAGCAGGGGAGCTAGCGGGGGGTCCTCACGGGGAGATACGCAGTATTTT.